This TCR beta chain was found in a study of CD8 T cells in Susac syndrome. V lost 4 bases and J 10 bases, leaving 16 bases between the germline ends. Germline values: CDR1 SGHTA, CDR2 FQGTGA. The CDR3 length is 13 residues. RNA amounts of roughly 0.45 to 1 ug underwent reverse transcription with random hexamers. Multiplex immunoSEQ PCR targeted 54 Vbeta and 13 Jbeta TCR beta segments. TCRdb passed the immunoSEQ multiplex PCR reads through MiXCR, listing each CDR3 protein once. Of fewer than 300,000 distinct CDR3 sequences listed, approximately 81% are singletons. Sequences were obtained from CD8+ T cells from PBMCs. The chain has TRBV7-3 and TRBJ1-1; a possible D gene is TRBD1 (6 bases). This receptor was taken from a human donor with multiple sclerosis. The chain's CDR3 is CASSSGHPEVAFF. CDR3 sequence (DNA): TGTGCCAGCAGCTCGGGACACCCTGAGGTAGCTTTCTTT. Looking up the rest from reference TRBV7-3 and TRBJ1-1 gives the full variable domain: GAGVSQTPSNKVTEKGKYVELRCDPISGHTALYWYRQSLGQGPEFLIYFQGTGAADDSGLPNDRFFAVRPEGSVSTLKIQRTERGDSAVYLCASSSGHPEVAFFGQGTRLTVV.